This note documents a single TCR beta chain sequence. This sample was taken from a study of blood T cells in healthy people across ages. Looked up from germline, CDR1 is SGDLS and CDR2 is YYNGEE. The CDR3 totals 15 residues. Trimming took 3 bases from V and 2 from J; bases not matched to a gene: 5. Then a second PCR, running roughly 7 to 11 cycles, was carried out with a sample-barcoded 5' primer and a J-beta primer mix. MiXCR, run by TCRdb on the 5' RACE reads, gives a single entry per CDR3 protein. This sample carries some 1,800,000 distinct CDR3 sequences, approximately 40% of them seen once, and the ten largest clones take roughly 23%.

The sequenced sample was blood. This receptor was identified in a human donor in good health. This chain uses TRBV9 with TRBJ2-5, with 9 bases matching TRBD2. CDR3 sequence reads: CASSASGATQETQYF. CDR3 nucleotides: TGTGCCAGCAGCGCTAGCGGGGCTACTCAAGAGACCCAGTACTTC.